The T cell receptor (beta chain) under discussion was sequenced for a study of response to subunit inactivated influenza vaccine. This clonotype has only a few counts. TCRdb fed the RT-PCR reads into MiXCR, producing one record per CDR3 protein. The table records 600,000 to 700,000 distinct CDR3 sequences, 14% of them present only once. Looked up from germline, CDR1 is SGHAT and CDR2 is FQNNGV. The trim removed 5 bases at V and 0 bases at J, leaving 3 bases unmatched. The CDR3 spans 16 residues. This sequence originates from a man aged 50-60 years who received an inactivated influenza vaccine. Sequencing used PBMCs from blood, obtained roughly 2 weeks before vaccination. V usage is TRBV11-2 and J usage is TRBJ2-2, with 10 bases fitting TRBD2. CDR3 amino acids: CASSGGTSANTGELFF. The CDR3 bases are TGTGCCAGCAGCGGGGGGACTAGCGCGAACACCGGGGAGCTGTTTTTT.